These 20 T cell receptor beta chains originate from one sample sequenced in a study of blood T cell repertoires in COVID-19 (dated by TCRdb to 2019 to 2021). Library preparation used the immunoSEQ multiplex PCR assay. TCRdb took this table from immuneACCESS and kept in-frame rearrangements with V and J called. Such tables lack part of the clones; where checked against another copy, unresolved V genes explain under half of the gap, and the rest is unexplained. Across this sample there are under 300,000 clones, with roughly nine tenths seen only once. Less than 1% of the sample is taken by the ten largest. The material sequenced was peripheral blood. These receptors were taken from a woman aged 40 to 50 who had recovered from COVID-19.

The CDR3 protein is CASSPSGRGTGELFF. For the CDR3, the DNA is TGTGCCAGCAGCCCTTCCGGGAGAGGCACCGGGGAGCTGTTTTTT. This chain connects TRBV7-3 to TRBJ2-2; D may be TRBD2 (6 bases). The CDR3 is 15 amino acids. Per the germline V gene, CDR1 is SGHTA and CDR2 is FQGTGA. Trimming removed 5 bases at V and 4 bases at J, with 14 bases between.

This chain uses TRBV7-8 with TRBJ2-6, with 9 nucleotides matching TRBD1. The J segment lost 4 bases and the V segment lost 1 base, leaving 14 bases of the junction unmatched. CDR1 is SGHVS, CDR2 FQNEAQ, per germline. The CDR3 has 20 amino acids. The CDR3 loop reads CASSLELPRTGDFGANVLTF. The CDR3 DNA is TGTGCCAGCAGCTTAGAACTCCCGCGGACAGGGGATTTCGGGGCCAACGTCCTGACTTTC.

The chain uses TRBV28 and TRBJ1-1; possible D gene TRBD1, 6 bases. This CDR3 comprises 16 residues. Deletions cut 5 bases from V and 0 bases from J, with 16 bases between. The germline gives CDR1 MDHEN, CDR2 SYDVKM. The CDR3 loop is CASSHRVSKVNTEAFF. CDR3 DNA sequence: TGTGCCAGCAGTCACAGGGTTTCCAAGGTGAACACTGAAGCTTTCTTT.

CDR3: CASSFSSGTDLMEQYF. The CDR3 region has the DNA TGTGCCAGCAGTTTCTCATCCGGGACTGACCTTATGGAGCAGTACTTC. V usage is TRBV28 and J usage is TRBJ2-7, with D tentatively TRBD2 (6 bases). Germline V gives CDR1 MDHEN, CDR2 SYDVKM. Trimming left V 3 bases short and J 7 bases short, with 22 bases between. This CDR3 contains 16 residues.

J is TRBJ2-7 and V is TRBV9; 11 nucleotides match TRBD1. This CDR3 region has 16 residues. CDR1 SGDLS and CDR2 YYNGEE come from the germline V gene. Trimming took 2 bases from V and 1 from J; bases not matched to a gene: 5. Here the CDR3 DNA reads TGTGCCAGCAGCGTGGGACAGGGGGTGGGTTCCTACGAGCAGTACTTC. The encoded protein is CASSVGQGVGSYEQYF.

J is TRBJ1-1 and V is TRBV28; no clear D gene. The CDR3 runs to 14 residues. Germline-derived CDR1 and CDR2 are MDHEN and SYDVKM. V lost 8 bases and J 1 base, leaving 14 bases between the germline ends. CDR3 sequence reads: CASEGETRNTEAFF. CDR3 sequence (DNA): TGTGCCAGCGAAGGAGAGACGAGGAACACTGAAGCTTTCTTT.

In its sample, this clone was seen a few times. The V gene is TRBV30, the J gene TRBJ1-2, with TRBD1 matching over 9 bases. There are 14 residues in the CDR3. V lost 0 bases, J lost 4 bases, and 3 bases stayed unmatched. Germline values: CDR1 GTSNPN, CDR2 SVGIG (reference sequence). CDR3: CAWSVTGGVYGYTF. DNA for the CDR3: TGTGCCTGGAGTGTAACAGGGGGCGTCTATGGCTACACCTTC.

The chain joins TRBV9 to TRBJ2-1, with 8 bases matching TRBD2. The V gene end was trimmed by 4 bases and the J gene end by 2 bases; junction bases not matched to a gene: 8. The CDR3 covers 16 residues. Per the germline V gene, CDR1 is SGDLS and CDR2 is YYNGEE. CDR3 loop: CASSLSGSLTYNEQFF. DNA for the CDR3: TGTGCCAGCAGCCTCAGCGGGAGCTTAACCTACAATGAGCAGTTCTTC. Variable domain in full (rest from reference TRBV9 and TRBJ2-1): DSGVTQTPKHLITATGQRVTLRCSPRSGDLSVYWYQQSLDQGLQFLIQYYNGEERAKGNILERFSAQQFPDLHSELNLSSLELGDSALYFCASSLSGSLTYNEQFFGPGTRLTVL.

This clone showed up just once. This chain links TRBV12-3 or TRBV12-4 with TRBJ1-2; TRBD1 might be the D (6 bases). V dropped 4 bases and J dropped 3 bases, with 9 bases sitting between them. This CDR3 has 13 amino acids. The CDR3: CASSWSGDYGYTF. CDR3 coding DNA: TGTGCCAGCAGTTGGTCAGGGGACTATGGCTACACCTTC.

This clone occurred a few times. The CDR3 loop reads CASSYLRGGNIQYF. The CDR3, as DNA: TGTGCCAGCAGTTACCTAAGGGGAGGAAACATTCAGTACTTC. This chain joins TRBV6-6 and TRBJ2-4; maybe TRBD2 (6 bases). The ends were cut back, 2 bases at V and 6 bases at J, with 11 bases in the middle. The CDR3 loop spans 14 amino acids. Germline CDR1 and CDR2: MNHNY and SVGAGI (reference sequence).

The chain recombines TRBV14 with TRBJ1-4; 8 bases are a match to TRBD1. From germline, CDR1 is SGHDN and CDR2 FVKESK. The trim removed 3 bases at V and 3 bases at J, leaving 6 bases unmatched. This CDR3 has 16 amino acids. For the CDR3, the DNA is TGTGCCAGCAGCCACCCCGGACAGGGTTCTAATGAAAAACTGTTTTTT. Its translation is CASSHPGQGSNEKLFF.

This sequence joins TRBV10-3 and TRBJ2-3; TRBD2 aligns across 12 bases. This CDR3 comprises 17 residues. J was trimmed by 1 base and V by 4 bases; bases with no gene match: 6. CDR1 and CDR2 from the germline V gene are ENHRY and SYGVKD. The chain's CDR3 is CAISGTPSGRGTDTQYF. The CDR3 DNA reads TGTGCCATCAGTGGTACTCCTAGCGGGAGGGGCACAGATACGCAGTATTTT.

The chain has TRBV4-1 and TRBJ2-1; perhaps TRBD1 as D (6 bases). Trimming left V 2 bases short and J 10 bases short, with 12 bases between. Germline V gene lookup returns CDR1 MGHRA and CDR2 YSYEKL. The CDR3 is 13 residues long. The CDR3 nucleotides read TGCGCCAGCAGCCAACTGGGGGCGCGGGAGCAGTTCTTC. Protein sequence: CASSQLGAREQFF.

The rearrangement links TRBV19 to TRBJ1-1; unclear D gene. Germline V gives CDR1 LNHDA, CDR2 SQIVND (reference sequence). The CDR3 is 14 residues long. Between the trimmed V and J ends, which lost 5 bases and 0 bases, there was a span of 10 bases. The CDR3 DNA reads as TGTGCCAGTAGTGCGAGAACTATGAACACTGAAGCTTTCTTT. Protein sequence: CASSARTMNTEAFF.

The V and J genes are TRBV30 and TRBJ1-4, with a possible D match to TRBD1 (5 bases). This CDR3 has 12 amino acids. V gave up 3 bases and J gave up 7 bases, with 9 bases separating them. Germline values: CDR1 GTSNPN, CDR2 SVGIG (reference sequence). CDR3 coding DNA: TGTGCCTGGAGGGGGCGCGGTGAAAAACTGTTTTTT. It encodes CAWRGRGEKLFF.

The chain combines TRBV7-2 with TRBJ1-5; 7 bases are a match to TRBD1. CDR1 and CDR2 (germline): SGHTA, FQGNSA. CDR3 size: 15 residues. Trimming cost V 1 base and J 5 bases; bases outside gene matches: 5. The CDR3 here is CASSLVSTGDQPQHF. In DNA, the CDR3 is TGTGCCAGCAGCTTAGTGTCTACAGGGGATCAGCCCCAGCATTTT.

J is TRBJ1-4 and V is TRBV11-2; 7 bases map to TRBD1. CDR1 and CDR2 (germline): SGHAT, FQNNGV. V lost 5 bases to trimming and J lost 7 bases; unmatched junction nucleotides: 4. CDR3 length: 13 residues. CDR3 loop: CASSLTGSEKLFF. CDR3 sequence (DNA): TGTGCCAGCAGCCTGACAGGGAGTGAAAAACTGTTTTTT.

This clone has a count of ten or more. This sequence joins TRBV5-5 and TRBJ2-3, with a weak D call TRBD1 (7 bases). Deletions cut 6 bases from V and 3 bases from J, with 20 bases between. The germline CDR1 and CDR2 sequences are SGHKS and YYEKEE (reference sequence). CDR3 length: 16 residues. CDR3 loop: CASTLGGRGETDTQYF. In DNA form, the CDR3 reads TGTGCCAGCACTTTGGGGGGCAGGGGGGAGACAGATACGCAGTATTTT.

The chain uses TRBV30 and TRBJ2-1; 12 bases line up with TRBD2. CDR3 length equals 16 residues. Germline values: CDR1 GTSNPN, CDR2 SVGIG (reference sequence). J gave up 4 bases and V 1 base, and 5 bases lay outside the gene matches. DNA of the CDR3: TGTGCCTGGAGTGACATCGGACTAGCGGGATACAATGAGCAGTTCTTC. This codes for CAWSDIGLAGYNEQFF. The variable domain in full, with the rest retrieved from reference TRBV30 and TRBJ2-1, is SQTIHQWPATLVQPVGSPLSLECTVEGTSNPNLYWYRQAAGRGLQLLFYSVGIGQISSEVPQNLSASRPQDRQFILSSKKLLLSDSGFYLCAWSDIGLAGYNEQFFGPGTRLTVL.

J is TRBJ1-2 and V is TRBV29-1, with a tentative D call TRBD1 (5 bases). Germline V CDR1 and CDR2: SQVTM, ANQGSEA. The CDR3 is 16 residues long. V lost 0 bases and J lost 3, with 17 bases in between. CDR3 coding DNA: TGCAGCGTTGAAGACCCCCTCGGGGGAGCTCACTATGGCTACACCTTC. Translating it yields CSVEDPLGGAHYGYTF.